This T cell receptor (beta chain) was identified during a study of STAT3 mutations in large granular lymphocyte leukemia. About the research overall: Immunosuppressive therapy was given to more than half of T-LGLL patients.

General observations from the study: Differing intervals and regimens complicate linking therapy response to clone burden. Some patients had persisting codominant clonotypes that could mask small clones. Every T-LGLL patient had at least one immunodominant TCRbeta clonotype.

Assay used: immunoSEQ multiplex PCR; TCRdb lists only in-frame clones, some missing. The table has 15,000 or so clones, around four fifths seen once. In the case of this clone: Its antigen is unidentified.

Sample: peripheral blood mononuclear cells. This sequence was found in a man aged 50 to 60 with T-cell large granular lymphocyte leukemia. Some clones in this sample may be carry-over from other donors' samples.

This CDR3 is CASSLGGDYEQFF. The CDR3 nucleotides read TGTGCCAGCTCCCTCGGGGGGGACTATGAGCAGTTCTTC. The chain has TRBV18 and TRBJ2-1, with 8 nucleotides matching TRBD2. Germline assignment: CDR1 KGHSH and CDR2 LQKENI. This CDR3 has 13 amino acids. V shed 6 bases, J shed 8 bases, and the junction held 6 bases outside the gene matches.